The clone carrying this T cell receptor (beta chain) was detected only once. The antigen remains unidentified. Sequencing used immunoSEQ multiplex PCR; TCRdb keeps in-frame clones, though not all of them. The data hold fewer than 200,000 clones, with roughly 94% observed a single time. CDR1 is SNHLY, CDR2 FYNNEI, per germline. Trimming left V 6 bases short and J 5 bases short, with 10 bases between. The CDR3 is 13 amino acids. This sample stems from a study of OX40 agonist ivuxolimab in advanced cancers. Study background: The patients got ivuxolimab, which is an agonistic anti-OX40 (CD134) antibody. Patients with prior anti-PD-1, anti-PD-L1 or anti-CTLA-4 therapy were eligible; roughly 40% had some. Study-wide findings and caveats: Clonal expansion was among the lowest in partial responders at 0.1-3.0 mg/kg, especially CD8+. Relative to CD4+, CD8+ T cells held more expanded clones on average.

The TCR originated in an adult with an advanced solid tumor such as melanoma, head and neck, liver or kidney cancer. This specimen consisted of CD4+ or CD8+ T cells sorted from blood, obtained in a trial of the OX40 agonist ivuxolimab. V is TRBV2 and J is TRBJ1-4, with D possibly being TRBD1 (6 bases). The CDR3 DNA reads as TGTGCCAGCAGAGCAGGGGAAAATGAAAAACTGTTTTTT. Its protein product is CASRAGENEKLFF.